This record covers a single T cell receptor beta chain. In the original processing: Estimation of nucleated cell counts was performed using reference gene primer amplification. Produced via immunoSEQ multiplex PCR; TCRdb's table is partial and in-frame only. From that table come the V and J calls and clone size; the DNA was used to work out D and trimming. The sample shows 86,000 or so clones, 90% to 95% of them seen only once. The trim removed 1 base at V and 4 bases at J, leaving 0 bases unmatched. The CDR3 sequence is 14 residues long. Per the germline V gene, CDR1 is LGHNT and CDR2 is FRNRAP. The data belong to a study of blood T cell repertoires in COVID-19. At the level of the study: COVID-19 samples collected from the United States, Italy and Spain covered acute and convalescent phases. T cells, B-cell-depleted T cells, or PBMCs provided the cDNA or gDNA that served as material.

The receptor's source is a woman aged 45-60 years in a cohort sampled during active COVID-19. The rearrangement uses TRBV12-5 and TRBJ1-1; 10 positions match TRBD1. The material sequenced was peripheral blood. The CDR3 DNA follows: TGTGCTAGTGGTTTGGGACAGGGGGCCACTGAAGCTTTCTTT. Translated, it gives CASGLGQGATEAFF.